The 14 T cell receptor beta chains below come from one sample, sequenced in a study of CDR3 diversity in severe acne. TCRdb called the PCR reads again in MiXCR, with one record for every CDR3 protein. Of around 85,000 distinct CDR3 sequences in the sample, 49% were seen once. Material: blood. The source is a male donor with severe acne vulgaris.

This clonotype appeared many times. The chain has TRBV6-5 and TRBJ1-2, with 8 bases lining up with TRBD1. Germline V lookup: CDR1 MNHEY, CDR2 SVGAGI. The CDR3 totals 15 residues. V was pared by 1 base and J by 3 bases, with 4 bases of the junction left unmatched. DNA for the CDR3: TGTGCCAGCAGTTACTTTACAGGGGGGGACTATGGCTACACCTTC. It specifies CASSYFTGGDYGYTF.

The chain couples TRBV29-1 to TRBJ1-4, with D perhaps matching TRBD1 (5 bases). This CDR3 is 15 amino acids long. Trimming took off 3 bases at V and 2 bases at J, with 13 bases between the two ends. Germline-derived CDR1 and CDR2 are SQVTM and ANQGSEA. As DNA, the CDR3 is TGCAGCGTTGAGGGGGGACGGGGGACTAATGAAAAACTGTTTTTT. Its translation: CSVEGGRGTNEKLFF. The entire variable domain, with the rest obtained from reference TRBV29-1 and TRBJ1-4, is as follows: SAVISQKPSRDICQRGTSLTIQCQVDSQVTMMFWYRQQPGQSLTLIATANQGSEATYESGFVIDKFPISRPNLTFSTLTVSNMSPEDSSIYLCSVEGGRGTNEKLFFGSGTQLSVL.

Turning to this clonotype: This could be a read error, since a much larger clone is one nucleotide away. The rearrangement joins TRBV7-6 to TRBJ2-3, with D hard to call. Per the germline V gene, CDR1 is SGHVS and CDR2 is FNYEAQ. This CDR3 spans 15 amino acids. Here the CDR3 DNA reads TGTGCCAACAGCTTATTGTCCACGTCCACAGATACGCAGTATTTT. It encodes CANSLLSTSTDTQYF.

This clonotype was observed many times. The V gene is TRBV2, the J gene TRBJ2-7; TRBD2 aligns across 10 bases. The V gene's germline CDR1 is SNHLY and CDR2 FYNNEI. With V trimmed by 4 bases and J by 7 bases, 7 bases remained unmatched. This CDR3 contains 14 residues. CDR3 sequence: CASSVLAGAGEQYV. The DNA for the CDR3 is TGTGCCAGCAGTGTCCTAGCGGGAGCAGGAGAGCAGTACGTC.

The J gene is TRBJ2-7, the V gene TRBV29-1, with 7 bases lining up with TRBD1. CDR3 length: 12 amino acids. Germline-derived CDR1 and CDR2 are SQVTM and ANQGSEA. V gave up 1 base and J gave up 10 bases; unmatched junction bases: 7. CDR3 region: CSVEGNRGGQYF. CDR3 nucleotides: TGCAGCGTTGAAGGAAACAGGGGTGGCCAGTACTTC.

The V and J genes are TRBV2 and TRBJ1-4; TRBD1 might be the D (6 bases). This CDR3 region has 12 residues. Between the trimmed V and J ends, which lost 10 bases and 4 bases, there was a span of 10 bases. The V gene's germline CDR1 is SNHLY and CDR2 FYNNEI. The CDR3: CATRGDNEKLFF. In DNA, the CDR3 is TGTGCCACCAGGGGAGATAATGAAAAACTGTTTTTT.

This clonotype was observed a handful of times. The CDR3 spells CASSDLMNTEAFF. CDR3 DNA: TGTGCCAGCAGTGACCTGATGAACACTGAAGCTTTCTTT. The V gene is TRBV25-1, the J gene TRBJ1-1, with D unresolved. Germline CDR1 and CDR2: MGHDK and SYGVNS. The V end lost 3 bases, the J end lost 0 bases, and 5 bases lay between the germline ends. The CDR3 has 13 amino acids.

To note about this clonotype: A much larger clone differs by one base, so this may be a read error. The V call is TRBV2, the J call TRBJ1-4; no definite D call. Germline-derived CDR1 and CDR2 are SNHLY and FYNNEI. The CDR3 is 14 amino acids. V was trimmed by 5 bases and J by 8 bases, leaving 15 bases between them. The CDR3 DNA follows: TGTGCCAGCAGTCGGCCAGACAATAAGGAAAAACTGTTTTTT. Protein sequence: CASSRPDNKEKLFF. Complete variable domain (other parts from reference TRBV2 and TRBJ1-4): EPEVTQTPSHQVTQMGQEVILRCVPISNHLYFYWYRQILGQKVEFLVSFYNNEISEKSEIFDDQFSVERPDGSNFTLKIRSTKLEDSAMYFCASSRPDNKEKLFFGSGTQLSVL.

Comment on this clonotype: A much larger clone is a single base away; this may be a read error. V is TRBV14 and J is TRBJ2-5, with TRBD1 matching over 10 bases. The J call may be wrong; the DNA end is better matched by TRBJ2-7. CDR1 and CDR2 from the germline V gene are SGHDN and FVKESK. The CDR3 is made up of 15 amino acids. The CDR3 protein is CASSQERQGAGEQYF. The CDR3 DNA is TGTGCCAGCAGCCAAGAAAGACAGGGGGCTGGCGAGCAGTACTTC.

The DNA of the CDR3 is TGTGCCAGCAGTTCGACCCCCGGGGGCGGATACGAGCAGTACTTC. It specifies CASSSTPGGGYEQYF. The chain couples TRBV27 to TRBJ2-7, with D perhaps TRBD1 or TRBD2 (6 bases each). CDR3 length: 15 amino acids. Germline V gene sequence: CDR1 MNHEY, CDR2 SMNVEV (reference sequence). V lost 4 bases to trimming and J lost 4 bases, with 17 bases between them.

This clonotype has just a few counts. The chain employs TRBV12-5 and TRBJ1-1; 10 nucleotides match TRBD1. This CDR3 comprises 11 residues. The germline V gene encodes CDR1 LGHNT and CDR2 FRNRAP. Trimming removed 6 bases from V and 9 bases from J; junction bases left unmatched: 1. CDR3 DNA sequence: TGTGCTAGTGGGGGACAGGGGAAAGCTTTCTTT. Protein: CASGGQGKAFF. Supplemented by reference TRBV12-5 and TRBJ1-1, the full variable domain reads DARVTQTPRHKVTEMGQEVTMRCQPILGHNTVFWYRQTMMQGLELLAYFRNRAPLDDSGMPKDRFSAEMPDATLATLKIQPSEPRDSAVYFCASGGQGKAFFGQGTRLTVV.

V usage is TRBV7-2 and J usage is TRBJ1-2; 8 bases are shared with TRBD1. J lost 2 bases, V lost 5 bases, and 7 bases had no gene match. This CDR3 is built from 15 residues. Germline CDR1 and CDR2: SGHTA and FQGNSA. The CDR3 is CASSAPGQANYGYTF. CDR3 sequence (DNA): TGTGCCAGCAGCGCACCGGGACAGGCCAACTATGGCTACACCTTC.

The rearrangement joins TRBV6-6 to TRBJ2-3, with TRBD1 identical over 9 bases. With V trimmed by 6 bases and J by 5 bases, 12 bases remained unmatched. CDR1 and CDR2 from the germline V gene are MNHNY and SVGAGI (reference sequence). This CDR3 is built from 16 residues. The chain's CDR3 is CASRETGGRRGDTQYF. CDR3 coding DNA: TGTGCCAGCAGGGAGACAGGGGGACGGCGAGGAGATACGCAGTATTTT.

This rearrangement joins TRBV20-1 to TRBJ2-1; perhaps TRBD2 as D (7 bases). Deletions cut 5 bases from V and 6 bases from J, with 14 bases between. The CDR3 extends over 13 amino acids. Per germline, CDR1 DFQATT and CDR2 SNEGSKA (reference sequence). Here the CDR3 DNA reads TGCAGTGCTGGGGGGGGGCAAGTCAATGAGCAGTTCTTC. Its translation: CSAGGGQVNEQFF.